This T cell receptor (beta chain) was sequenced in a study of cytomegalovirus exposure and HLA in healthy donors. It was with 60 Vbeta and 13 Jbeta primers that the PCR ran. Some clones are missing from TCRdb's copy, which holds only in-frame ones; the method was immunoSEQ multiplex PCR. The sample holds 190,000 or so clones, 82% seen once. V was clipped by 3 bases and J by 5 bases; unmatched bases: 10. This CDR3 contains 15 residues. Germline CDR1 and CDR2: SQVTM and ANQGSEA. What was sequenced was PBMCs. The J gene is TRBJ1-1, the V gene TRBV29-1; the match to TRBD1 covers 9 bases. The source is a boy aged 2 to 10 in good health and CMV-seronegative. The DNA for the CDR3 is TGCAGCGTTGAGGTTCTAGGGACAGGGAGGACTGAAGCTTTCTTT. Translated: CSVEVLGTGRTEAFF.